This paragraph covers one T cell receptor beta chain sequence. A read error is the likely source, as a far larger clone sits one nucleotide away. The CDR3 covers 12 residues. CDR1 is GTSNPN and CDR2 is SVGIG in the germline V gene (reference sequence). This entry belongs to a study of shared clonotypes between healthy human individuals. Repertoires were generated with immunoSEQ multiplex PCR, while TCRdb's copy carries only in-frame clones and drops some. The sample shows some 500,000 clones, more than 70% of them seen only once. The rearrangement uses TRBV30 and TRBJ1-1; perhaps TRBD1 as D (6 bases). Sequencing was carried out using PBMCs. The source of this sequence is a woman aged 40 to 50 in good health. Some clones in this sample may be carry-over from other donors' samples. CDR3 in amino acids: CARRGAAAEAFF. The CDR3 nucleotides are TGTGCCCGGAGGGGGGCGGCAGCTGAAGCTTTCTTT.